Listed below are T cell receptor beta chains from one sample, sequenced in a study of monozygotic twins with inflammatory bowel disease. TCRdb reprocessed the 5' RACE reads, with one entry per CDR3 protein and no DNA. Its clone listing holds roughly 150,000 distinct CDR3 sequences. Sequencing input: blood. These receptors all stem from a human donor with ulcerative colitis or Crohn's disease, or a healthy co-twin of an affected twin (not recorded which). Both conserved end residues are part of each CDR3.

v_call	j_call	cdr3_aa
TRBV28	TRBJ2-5	CASTPRTGAETQYF
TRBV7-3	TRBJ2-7	CASSLHASGGPISYEQYF
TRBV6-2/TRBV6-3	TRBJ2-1	CASSLTPGLKDEQFF
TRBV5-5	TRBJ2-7	CASSYGWGQGAYEQYF
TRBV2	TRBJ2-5	CASSLDRYQETQYF
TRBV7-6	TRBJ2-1	CASSLASGSTDEQFF
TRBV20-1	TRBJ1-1	CSARGDRGLPNTEAFF
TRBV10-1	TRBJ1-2	CASSDRPGGYGYTF
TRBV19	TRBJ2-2	CATSLLAGNTGELFF
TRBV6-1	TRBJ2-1	CASSIPTRSDNEQFF
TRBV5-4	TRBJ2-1	CASSPPGALWFF
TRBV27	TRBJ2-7	CASMNGESYEQYF
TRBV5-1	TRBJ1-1	CASSFTVGGGTEAFF
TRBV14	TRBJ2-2	CASSQWGTGELFF
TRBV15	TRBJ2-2	CATSSLRGPETGELFF
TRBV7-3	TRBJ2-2	CASSLEGGSNTGELFF
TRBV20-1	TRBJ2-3	CSARGGALATSTDTQYF
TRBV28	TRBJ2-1	CASRLAAYNEQFF
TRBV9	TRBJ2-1	CASSQGLAGLNEQFF
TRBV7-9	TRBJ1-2	CASSRGDDRLHGYTF
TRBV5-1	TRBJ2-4	CASSLNTGGGIQYF
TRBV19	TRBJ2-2	CASTPGPSGSNTGELFF
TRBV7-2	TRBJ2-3	CASSLGASTDTQYF
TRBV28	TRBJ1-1	CASSFPGDITEAFF
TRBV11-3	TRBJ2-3	CASSPPGGTDTQYF
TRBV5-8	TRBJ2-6	CASSLDPVSGANVLTF
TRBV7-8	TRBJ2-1	CASSFGTSGPTEQFF
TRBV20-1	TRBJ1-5	CSAPGGGINQPQHF
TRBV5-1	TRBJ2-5	CASEDPGLGGTQYF
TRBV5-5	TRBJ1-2	CASSFSGTDNYGYTF
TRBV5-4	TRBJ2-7	CASSSTLRTGSYEQYF
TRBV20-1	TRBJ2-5	CSASTGRAGETQYF
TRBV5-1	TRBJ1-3	CASSLSGRSSGNTIYF